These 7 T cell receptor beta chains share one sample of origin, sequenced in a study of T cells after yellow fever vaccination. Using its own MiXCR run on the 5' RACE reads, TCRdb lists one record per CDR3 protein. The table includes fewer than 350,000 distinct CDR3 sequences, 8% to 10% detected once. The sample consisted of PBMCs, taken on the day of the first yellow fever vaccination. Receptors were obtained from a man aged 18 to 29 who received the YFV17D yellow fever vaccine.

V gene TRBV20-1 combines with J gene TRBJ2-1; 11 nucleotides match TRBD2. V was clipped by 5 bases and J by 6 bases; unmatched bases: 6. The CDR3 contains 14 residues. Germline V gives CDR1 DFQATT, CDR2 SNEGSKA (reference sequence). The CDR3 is CSAVAGGPVNEQFF. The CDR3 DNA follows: TGCAGTGCTGTAGCGGGGGGGCCGGTCAATGAGCAGTTCTTC.

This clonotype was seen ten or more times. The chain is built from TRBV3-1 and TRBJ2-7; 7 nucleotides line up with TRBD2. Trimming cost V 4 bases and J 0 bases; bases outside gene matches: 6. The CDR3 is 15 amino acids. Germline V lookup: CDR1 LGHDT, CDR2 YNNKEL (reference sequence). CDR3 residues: CASSPPLAVSYEQYF. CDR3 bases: TGTGCCAGCAGCCCCCCGCTAGCGGTCTCCTACGAGCAGTACTTC.

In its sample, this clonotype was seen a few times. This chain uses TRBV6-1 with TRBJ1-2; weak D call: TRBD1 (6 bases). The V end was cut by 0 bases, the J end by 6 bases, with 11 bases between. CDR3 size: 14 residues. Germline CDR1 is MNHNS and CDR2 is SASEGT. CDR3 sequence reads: CASSEAGDTHGYTF. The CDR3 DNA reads TGTGCCAGCAGTGAAGCGGGGGACACCCATGGCTACACCTTC.

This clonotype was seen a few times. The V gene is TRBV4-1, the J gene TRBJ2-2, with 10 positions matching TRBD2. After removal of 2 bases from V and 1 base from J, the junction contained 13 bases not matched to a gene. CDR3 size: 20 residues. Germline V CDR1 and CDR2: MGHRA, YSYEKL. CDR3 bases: TGCGCCAGCAGCCAAACCCCTAGCGGGGGACTTCTTTGGAACACCGGGGAGCTGTTTTTT. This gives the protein CASSQTPSGGLLWNTGELFF.

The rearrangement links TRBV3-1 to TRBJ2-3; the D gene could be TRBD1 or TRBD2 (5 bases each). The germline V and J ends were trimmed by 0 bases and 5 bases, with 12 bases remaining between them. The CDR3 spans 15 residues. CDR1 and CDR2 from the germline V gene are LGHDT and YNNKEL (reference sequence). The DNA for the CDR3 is TGTGCCAGCAGCCAAGAGTCTGGGGGTGGAGATACGCAGTATTTT. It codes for CASSQESGGGDTQYF.

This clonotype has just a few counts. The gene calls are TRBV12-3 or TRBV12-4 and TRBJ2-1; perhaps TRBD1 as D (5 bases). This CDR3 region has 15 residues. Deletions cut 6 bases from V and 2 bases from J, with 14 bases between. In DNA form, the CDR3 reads TGTGCCAGCAGCCCTGACAGATCCCCCTACAATGAGCAGTTCTTC. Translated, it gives CASSPDRSPYNEQFF.

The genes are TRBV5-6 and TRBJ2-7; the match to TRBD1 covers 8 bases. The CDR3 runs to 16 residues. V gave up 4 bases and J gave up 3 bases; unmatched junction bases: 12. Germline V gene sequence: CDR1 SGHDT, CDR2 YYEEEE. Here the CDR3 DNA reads TGTGCCAGCAGCCTCGGGACAGGACTTACCATCTACGAGCAGTACTTC. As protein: CASSLGTGLTIYEQYF. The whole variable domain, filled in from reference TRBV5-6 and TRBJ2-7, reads DAGVTQSPTHLIKTRGQQVTLRCSPKSGHDTVSWYQQALGQGPQFIFQYYEEEERQRGNFPDRFSGHQFPNYSSELNVNALLLGDSALYLCASSLGTGLTIYEQYFGPGTRLTVT.